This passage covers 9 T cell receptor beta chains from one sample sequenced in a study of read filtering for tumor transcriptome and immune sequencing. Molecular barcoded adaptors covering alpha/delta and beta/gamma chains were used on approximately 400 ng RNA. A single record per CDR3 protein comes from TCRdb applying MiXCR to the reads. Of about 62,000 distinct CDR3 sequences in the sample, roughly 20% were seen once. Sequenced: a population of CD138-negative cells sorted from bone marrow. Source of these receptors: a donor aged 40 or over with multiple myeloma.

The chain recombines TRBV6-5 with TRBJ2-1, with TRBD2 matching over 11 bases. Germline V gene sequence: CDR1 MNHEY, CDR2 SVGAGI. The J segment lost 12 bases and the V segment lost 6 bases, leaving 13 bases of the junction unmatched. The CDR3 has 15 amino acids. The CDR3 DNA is TGTGCCAGCAGCTTGGGACTAGCGGCCTACAACGGGCAGTTCTTC. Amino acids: CASSLGLAAYNGQFF.

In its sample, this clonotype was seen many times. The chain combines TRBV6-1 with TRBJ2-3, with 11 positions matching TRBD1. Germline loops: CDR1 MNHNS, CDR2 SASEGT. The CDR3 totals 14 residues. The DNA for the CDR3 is TGTGCATCGGGGGGGGGACAGGGGGTAGATACGCAGTATTTT. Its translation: CASGGGQGVDTQYF.

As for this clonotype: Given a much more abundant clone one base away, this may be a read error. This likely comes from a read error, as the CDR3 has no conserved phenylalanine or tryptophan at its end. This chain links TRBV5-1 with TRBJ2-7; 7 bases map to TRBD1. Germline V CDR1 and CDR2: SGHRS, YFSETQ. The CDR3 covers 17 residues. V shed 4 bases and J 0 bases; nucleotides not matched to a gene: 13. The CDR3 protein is CASSDGTVPLSSYEQYL. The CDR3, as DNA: TGCGCCAGCAGCGACGGGACAGTACCTCTGAGCTCCTACGAGCAGTACCTC.

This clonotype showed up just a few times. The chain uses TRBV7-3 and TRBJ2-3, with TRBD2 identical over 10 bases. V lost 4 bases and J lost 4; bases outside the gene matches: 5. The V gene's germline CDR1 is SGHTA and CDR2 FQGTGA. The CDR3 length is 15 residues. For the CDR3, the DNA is TGTGCCAGCAGCTCAGCGGGGGGGCTTTCAGATACGCAGTATTTT. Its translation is CASSSAGGLSDTQYF.

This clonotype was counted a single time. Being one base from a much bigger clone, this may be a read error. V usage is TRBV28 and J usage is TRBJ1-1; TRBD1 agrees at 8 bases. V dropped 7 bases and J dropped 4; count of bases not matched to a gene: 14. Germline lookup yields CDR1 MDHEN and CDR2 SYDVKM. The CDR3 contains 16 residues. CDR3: CASNLTGAFVPTEAFF. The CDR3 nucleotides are TGTGCCAGCAATTTGACAGGGGCTTTTGTTCCCACTGAAGCTTTCTTT.

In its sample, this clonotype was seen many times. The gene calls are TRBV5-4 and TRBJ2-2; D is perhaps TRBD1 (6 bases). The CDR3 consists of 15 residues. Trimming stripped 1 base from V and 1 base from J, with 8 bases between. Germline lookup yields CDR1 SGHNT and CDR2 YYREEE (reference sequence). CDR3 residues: CASSLQQGNTGELFF. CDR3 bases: TGTGCCAGCAGCTTGCAACAGGGGAACACCGGGGAGCTGTTTTTT.

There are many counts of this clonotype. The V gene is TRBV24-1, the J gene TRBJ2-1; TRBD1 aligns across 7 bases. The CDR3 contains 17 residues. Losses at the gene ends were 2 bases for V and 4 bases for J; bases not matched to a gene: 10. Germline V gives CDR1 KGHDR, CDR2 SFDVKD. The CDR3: CATSDSDRTSLYNEQFF. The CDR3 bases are TGTGCCACCAGTGATTCGGACAGGACGTCCCTATACAATGAGCAGTTCTTC.

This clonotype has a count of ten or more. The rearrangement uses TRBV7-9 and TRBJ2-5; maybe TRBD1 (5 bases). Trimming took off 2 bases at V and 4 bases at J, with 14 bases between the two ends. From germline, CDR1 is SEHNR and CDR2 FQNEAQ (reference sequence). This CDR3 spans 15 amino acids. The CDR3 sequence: CASSLSGQGGETQYF. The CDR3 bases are TGTGCCAGCAGCTTATCAGGGCAGGGTGGAGAGACCCAGTACTTC. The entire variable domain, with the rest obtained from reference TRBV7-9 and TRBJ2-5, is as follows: DTGVSQNPRHKITKRGQNVTFRCDPISEHNRLYWYRQTLGQGPEFLTYFQNEAQLEKSRLLSDRFSAERPKGSFSTLEIQRTEQGDSAMYLCASSLSGQGGETQYFGPGTRLLVL.

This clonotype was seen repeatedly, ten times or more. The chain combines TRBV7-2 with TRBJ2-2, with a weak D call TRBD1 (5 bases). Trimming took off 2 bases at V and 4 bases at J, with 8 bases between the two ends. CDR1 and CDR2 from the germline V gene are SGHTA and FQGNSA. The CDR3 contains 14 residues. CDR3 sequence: CASSLQQVTGELFF. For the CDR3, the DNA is TGTGCCAGCAGCTTACAACAGGTCACCGGGGAGCTGTTTTTT. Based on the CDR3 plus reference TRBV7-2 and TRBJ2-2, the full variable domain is GAGVSQSPSNKVTEKGKDVELRCDPISGHTALYWYRQSLGQGLEFLIYFQGNSAPDKSGLPSDRFSAERTGGSVSTLTIQRTQQEDSAVYLCASSLQQVTGELFFGEGSRLTVL.